This TCR beta chain was observed in a study of blood T cell repertoires in COVID-19. Background on the study: Some COVID-19 samples were acute and others convalescent; all came from the United States, Italy and Spain. T cells, B-cell-depleted T cells, or PBMCs provided the cDNA or gDNA that served as material.

The CDR3 has 14 amino acids. Germline V lookup: CDR1 SGHTA, CDR2 FQGNSA. Deletions cut 5 bases from V and 1 base from J, with 11 bases between. The study recruited people aged about 18 to 90 years across 24 US areas. Repertoires were generated with immunoSEQ multiplex PCR, while TCRdb's copy carries only in-frame clones and drops some. The sample consists of about 220,000 clones, approximately 84% of them appearing once. The sequence was collected from a man aged 35 to 55 who had recovered from COVID-19. The gene calls are TRBV7-2 and TRBJ1-1; the D gene is possibly TRBD1 (6 bases). What was sequenced was PBMCs or T cells enriched from blood (not recorded which). The CDR3 reads CASSRTRGNTEAFF. Written as DNA, the CDR3 is TGTGCCAGCAGCCGGACCAGGGGGAACACTGAAGCTTTCTTT.